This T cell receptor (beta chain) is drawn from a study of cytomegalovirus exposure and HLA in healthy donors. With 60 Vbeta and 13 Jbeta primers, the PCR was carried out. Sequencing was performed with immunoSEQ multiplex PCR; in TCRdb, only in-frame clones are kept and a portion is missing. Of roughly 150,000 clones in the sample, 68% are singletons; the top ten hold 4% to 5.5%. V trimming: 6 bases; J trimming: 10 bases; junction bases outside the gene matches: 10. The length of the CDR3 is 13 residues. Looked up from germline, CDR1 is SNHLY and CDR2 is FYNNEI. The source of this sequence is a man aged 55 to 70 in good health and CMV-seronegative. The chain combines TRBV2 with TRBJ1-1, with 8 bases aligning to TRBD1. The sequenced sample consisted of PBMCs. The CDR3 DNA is TGTGCCAGCAGCGGGAGTGGACAGGGTGGAGCTTTCTTT. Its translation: CASSGSGQGGAFF.